The 18 T cell receptor beta chains listed next were all sequenced from one sample in a study of blood T cell repertoires in COVID-19. Clones were read by immunoSEQ multiplex PCR, and TCRdb kept only the in-frame ones, dropping some. The sample comprises some 140,000 clones, 79% of which are singletons, and around 4% rests with the top ten. The material sequenced was peripheral blood. Receptor source: a man aged 60-69 years with acute or convalescent COVID-19.

The chain is built from TRBV6-5 and TRBJ2-1; the D gene is possibly TRBD2 (6 bases). The germline V gene has CDR1 MNHEY and CDR2 SVGAGI. This CDR3 spans 12 amino acids. V dropped 8 bases and J dropped 5 bases, with 10 bases sitting between them. CDR3 sequence (DNA): TGTGCCAGCCTCGCGGGGAACAATGAGCAGTTCTTC. It yields the protein CASLAGNNEQFF.

The V call is TRBV19, the J call TRBJ1-1; D is unresolved. This CDR3 is 14 amino acids long. The germline gives CDR1 LNHDA, CDR2 SQIVND (reference sequence). V dropped 3 bases and J dropped 1 base, with 9 bases sitting between them. The CDR3 spells CASSMTSANTEAFF. CDR3 coding DNA: TGTGCCAGTAGTATGACTTCAGCGAACACTGAAGCTTTCTTT.

This chain uses TRBV7-9 with TRBJ2-5; D is undetermined. Trimming removed 2 bases from V and 3 bases from J, with 4 bases in between. From germline, CDR1 is SEHNR and CDR2 FQNEAQ (reference sequence). This CDR3 spans 12 amino acids. CDR3 amino acids: CASSLTEETQYF. The CDR3 bases are TGTGCCAGCAGCTTAACTGAAGAGACCCAGTACTTC. The whole variable domain, remainder taken from reference TRBV7-9 and TRBJ2-5, is DTGVSQNPRHKITKRGQNVTFRCDPISEHNRLYWYRQTLGQGPEFLTYFQNEAQLEKSRLLSDRFSAERPKGSFSTLEIQRTEQGDSAMYLCASSLTEETQYFGPGTRLLVL.

The chain uses TRBV5-1 and TRBJ2-1, with 12 bases that match TRBD2. CDR1 and CDR2 (germline): SGHRS, YFSETQ. V was pared by 3 bases and J by 3 bases, with 1 base of the junction left unmatched. The CDR3 has 15 residues. The CDR3 loop reads CASSSGLAGYNEQFF. The CDR3 bases are TGCGCCAGCAGCTCGGGACTAGCGGGCTACAATGAGCAGTTCTTC. Full variable domain (outside the CDR3, taken from reference TRBV5-1 and TRBJ2-1): KAGVTQTPRYLIKTRGQQVTLSCSPISGHRSVSWYQQTPGQGLQFLFEYFSETQRNKGNFPGRFSGRQFSNSRSEMNVSTLELGDSALYLCASSSGLAGYNEQFFGPGTRLTVL.

The chain links TRBV7-2 to TRBJ1-1; D is possibly TRBD1 (5 bases). The CDR3 totals 13 residues. Germline V gene data show CDR1 as SGHTA and CDR2 as FQGNSA. The CDR3 protein is CAEIQEPNTEAFF. The CDR3 DNA is TGTGCAGAGATACAGGAACCGAACACTGAAGCTTTCTTT.

This clone was counted a single time. The rearrangement joins TRBV28 to TRBJ1-2, with TRBD1 as a possible D gene (5 bases). The CDR3 covers 15 residues. Germline V gives CDR1 MDHEN, CDR2 SYDVKM. Trimming pared 6 bases from V and 3 bases from J, leaving 17 bases between. Written as DNA, the CDR3 is TGTGCCAGCAGGACCTCGACAGAAAGGGACTATGGCTACACCTTC. It is translated as CASRTSTERDYGYTF.

The sample holds one count of this clone. V and J are TRBV7-2 and TRBJ1-5; TRBD1 agrees at 8 bases. The germline gives CDR1 SGHTA, CDR2 FQGNSA. J gave up 6 bases and V 5 bases, and 9 bases lay outside the gene matches. The CDR3 contains 15 residues. The CDR3 nucleotides read TGTGCCAGCAGCCAGGGGGCAGGGGGCCTTCAGCCCCAGCATTTT. Its protein product is CASSQGAGGLQPQHF.

The table lists this clone with a few counts. This chain connects TRBV7-8 to TRBJ1-5; TRBD1 agrees at 10 bases. The ends lost 3 bases at V and 3 bases at J; junction bases unmatched: 2. Germline CDR1 reads SGHVS; CDR2 reads FQNEAQ. The CDR3 covers 15 residues. CDR3 DNA: TGTGCCAGCAGCTTGGACAGGGGGTCCAATCAGCCCCAGCATTTT. It specifies CASSLDRGSNQPQHF.

This chain joins TRBV29-1 and TRBJ1-4, with D possibly TRBD1 on 5 matching bases. Looked up from germline, CDR1 is SQVTM and CDR2 is ANQGSEA. The CDR3 extends over 13 amino acids. V lost 4 bases, J lost 8 bases, and 14 bases lay in between. CDR3 coding DNA: TGCAGCGTTGGTCAGGGTGGCTCAGAAAAACTGTTTTTT. It codes for CSVGQGGSEKLFF.

The table lists this clone with a few counts. The chain recombines TRBV28 with TRBJ1-1, with a possible D match to TRBD1 (6 bases). CDR3 size: 12 residues. Germline V lookup: CDR1 MDHEN, CDR2 SYDVKM. V was trimmed by 5 bases and J by 7 bases, leaving 11 bases between them. In nucleotides, the CDR3 is TGTGCCAGCAGTACCCCGACAGGTGAAGCTTTCTTT. This sequence encodes CASSTPTGEAFF.

The V and J genes are TRBV24-1 and TRBJ1-5; D uncertain. This CDR3 is built from 15 residues. Trimming removed 2 bases at V and 3 bases at J, with 10 bases between. Germline CDR1 KGHDR, CDR2 SFDVKD. The CDR3 bases are TGTGCCACCAGTGATTCGCGAGGTCCCAATCAGCCCCAGCATTTT. This translates into CATSDSRGPNQPQHF.

This clone has just a few counts. The rearrangement uses TRBV24-1 and TRBJ2-7, with TRBD2 matching over 10 bases. J lost 3 bases, V lost 5 bases, and 3 bases had no gene match. The CDR3 runs to 14 residues. CDR1 is KGHDR and CDR2 is SFDVKD in the germline V gene. The CDR3 DNA sequence: TGTGCCACCAGTGGTACTAGCGGGAACTACGAGCAGTACTTC. Residues: CATSGTSGNYEQYF.

This chain uses TRBV3-1 (or the pseudogene TRBV3-2) with TRBJ2-5; D is uncertain. Germline CDR1 and CDR2: LGHDT and YNNKEL (reference sequence). V gave up 1 base and J gave up 5 bases, with 8 bases separating them. The CDR3 is made up of 13 amino acids. The CDR3, as DNA: TGTGCCAGCAGCCAAGGGAGCTCGGAGACCCAGTACTTC. As protein: CASSQGSSETQYF.

The chain has TRBV13 and TRBJ2-1; the D gene is possibly TRBD2 (6 bases). The CDR3 has 17 residues. Germline CDR1 reads PRHDT; CDR2 reads FYEKMQ (reference sequence). Trimming pared 5 bases from V and 1 base from J, leaving 18 bases between. As DNA, the CDR3 is TGTGCCAGCAGCCCCGGGGGACTCGATCTATCCTACAATGAGCAGTTCTTC. Protein product: CASSPGGLDLSYNEQFF.

This clone was detected ten times or more. The V gene is TRBV27, the J gene TRBJ2-7, with D possibly matching TRBD1 (5 bases). Germline assignment: CDR1 MNHEY and CDR2 SMNVEV (reference sequence). The germline V and J ends were trimmed by 0 bases and 7 bases, with 13 bases remaining between them. This CDR3 spans 14 amino acids. The CDR3 DNA reads as TGTGCCAGCAGTTTATCCAGGACAAACAAAGAGCAGTACTTC. This translates into CASSLSRTNKEQYF.

This chain joins TRBV28 and TRBJ2-7, with 8 bases fitting TRBD2. The CDR3 is 14 amino acids. Germline-derived CDR1 and CDR2 are MDHEN and SYDVKM. V dropped 7 bases and J dropped 2; count of bases not matched to a gene: 7. CDR3 amino acids: CASTPGGEAYEQYF. In nucleotides, the CDR3 is TGTGCCAGCACCCCGGGAGGGGAGGCCTACGAGCAGTACTTC.

The CDR3 nucleotides read TGTGCCAGCAGTCAGGGGGCGGCCCCTACCACAGATACGCAGTATTTT. It translates to CASSQGAAPTTDTQYF. The rearrangement links TRBV27 to TRBJ2-3; TRBD1 matches 8 bases. This CDR3 spans 16 amino acids. The V gene's germline CDR1 is MNHEY and CDR2 SMNVEV (reference sequence). V lost 5 bases, J lost 2 bases, and 9 bases stayed unmatched.

This clone was counted a few times. The genes are TRBV28 and TRBJ1-1; D is uncertain. The ends were cut back, 1 base at V and 3 bases at J, with 9 bases in the middle. The germline V gene encodes CDR1 MDHEN and CDR2 SYDVKM. The length of the CDR3 is 14 residues. CDR3 protein: CASSLSNGDTEAFF. CDR3 nucleotides: TGTGCCAGCAGTTTATCGAACGGGGACACTGAAGCTTTCTTT.